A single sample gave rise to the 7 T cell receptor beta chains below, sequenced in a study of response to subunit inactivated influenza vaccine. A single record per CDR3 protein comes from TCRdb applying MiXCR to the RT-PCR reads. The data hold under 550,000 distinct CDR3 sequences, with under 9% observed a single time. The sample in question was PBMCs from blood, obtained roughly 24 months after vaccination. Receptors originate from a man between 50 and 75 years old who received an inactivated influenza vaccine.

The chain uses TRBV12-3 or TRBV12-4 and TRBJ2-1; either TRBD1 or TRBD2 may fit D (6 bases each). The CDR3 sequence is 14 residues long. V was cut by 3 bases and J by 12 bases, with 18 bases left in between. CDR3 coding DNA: TGTGCCAGCAGTTTTTGGGAGGACAGCCCTGGGCAGTTCTTC. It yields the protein CASSFWEDSPGQFF.

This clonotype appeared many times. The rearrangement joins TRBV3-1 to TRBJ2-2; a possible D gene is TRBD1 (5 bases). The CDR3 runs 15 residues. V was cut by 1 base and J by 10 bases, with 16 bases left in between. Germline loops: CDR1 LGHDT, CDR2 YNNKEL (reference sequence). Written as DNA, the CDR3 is TGTGCCAGCAGCCAAGGTGACAGCTCGAAGGTGGAGCTGTTTTTT. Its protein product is CASSQGDSSKVELFF.

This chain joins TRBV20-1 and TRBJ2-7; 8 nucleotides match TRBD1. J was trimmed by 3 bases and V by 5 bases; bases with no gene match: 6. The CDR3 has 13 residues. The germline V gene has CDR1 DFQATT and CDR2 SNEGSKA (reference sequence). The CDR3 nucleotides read TGCAGTGCTGTACCGGGACAGGACTACGAGCAGTACTTC. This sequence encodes CSAVPGQDYEQYF.

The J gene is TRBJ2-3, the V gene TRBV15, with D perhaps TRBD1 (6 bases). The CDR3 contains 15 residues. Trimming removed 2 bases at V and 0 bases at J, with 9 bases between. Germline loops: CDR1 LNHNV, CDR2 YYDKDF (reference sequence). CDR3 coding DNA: TGTGCCACCAGCAGACAGGGGTTAAGCACAGATACGCAGTATTTT. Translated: CATSRQGLSTDTQYF.

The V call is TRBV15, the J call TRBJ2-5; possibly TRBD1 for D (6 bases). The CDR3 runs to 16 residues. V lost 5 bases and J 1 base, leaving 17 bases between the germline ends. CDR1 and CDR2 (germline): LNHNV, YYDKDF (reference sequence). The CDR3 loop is CATSRRPGRGQETQYF. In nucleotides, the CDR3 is TGTGCCACCAGCCGAAGGCCGGGCAGGGGCCAAGAGACCCAGTACTTC.

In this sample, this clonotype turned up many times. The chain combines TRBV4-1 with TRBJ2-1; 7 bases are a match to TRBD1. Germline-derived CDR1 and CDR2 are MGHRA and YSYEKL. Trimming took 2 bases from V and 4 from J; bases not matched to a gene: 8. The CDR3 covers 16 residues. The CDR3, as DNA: TGCGCCAGCAGCCAACCTTACGGACAGGCTTACAATGAGCAGTTCTTC. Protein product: CASSQPYGQAYNEQFF.

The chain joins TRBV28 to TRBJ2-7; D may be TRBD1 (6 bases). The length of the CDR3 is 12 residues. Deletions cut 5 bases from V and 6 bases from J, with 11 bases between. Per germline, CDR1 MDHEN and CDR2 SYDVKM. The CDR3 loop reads CASSLPGVEQYF. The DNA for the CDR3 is TGTGCCAGCAGTCTACCAGGGGTCGAGCAGTACTTC.